This section outlines one T cell receptor (beta chain) sequence together with its context. Sequencing used immunoSEQ multiplex PCR; TCRdb keeps in-frame clones, though not all of them. The top ten clones hold just over 7% of a sample with approximately 350,000 clones, around nine tenths of them seen once. These data belong to a study of blood T cell repertoires in COVID-19. V gave up 5 bases and J gave up 0 bases; unmatched junction bases: 6. This CDR3 is built from 18 residues. CDR1 is SNHLY and CDR2 is FYNNEI in the germline V gene. The sequencing sample was made of peripheral blood. The TCR sequence derives from a woman aged 55-75 years with COVID-19, enrolled during active disease. The gene calls are TRBV2 and TRBJ2-3, with TRBD2 identical over 15 bases. In DNA form, the CDR3 reads TGTGCCAGCAGTCCGGGACTAGCGGGGGGCGCTAGCACAGATACGCAGTATTTT. Translation: CASSPGLAGGASTDTQYF.